This T cell receptor (beta chain) was captured in a study of blood T cell repertoires in COVID-19. Study as a whole: Both acute and convalescent COVID-19 samples were obtained from the United States, Italy and Spain.

Some clones are missing from TCRdb's copy, which holds only in-frame ones; the method was immunoSEQ multiplex PCR. The repertoire includes around 180,000 clones, 84% of them detected once, and around 12% sits in the top ten. Turning to this clone: At one end the junction does not follow the germline gene, possibly because of a read error.

There are 17 residues in the CDR3. Germline V lookup: CDR1 MGHRA, CDR2 YSYEKL. Participants spanned ages about 18 to 100 years and resided in roughly 22 US areas. For recovered donors of Cohort 3, there were two negative PCRs, clearance, or symptom resolution. The rearrangement links TRBV4-1 to TRBJ2-3; 16 nucleotides agree with TRBD2. Sample: PBMCs or T cells enriched from blood (not recorded which). The sequence was obtained from a man in his fifties or sixties who had recovered from COVID-19. The CDR3, as DNA: TGCGCCAGCAGCCAAGTCGGGAATACCGGGACTAGCGGGGGGGGCGTTTGG. This sequence encodes CASSQVGNTGTSGGGVW.